One sample yielded the 2 T cell receptor beta chains listed below, sequenced in a study of blood T cell repertoires in COVID-19 (TCRdb year 2020). The library was prepared using the immunoSEQ multiplex PCR assay. Entries here come from immuneACCESS through TCRdb and include only in-frame sequences with V and J called. Some clones fail to appear in such tables; in the studies checked, an unresolved V gene covers under half of the shortfall, and the cause of the remainder is unknown. This sample has over 100,000 clones in its table, and about 80% of those were observed once. The top ten clonotypes cover about 6.6% of the sample. The sequenced sample was peripheral blood. These receptors were taken from a woman aged 45 to 65 with acute or convalescent COVID-19.

This chain uses TRBV14 with TRBJ2-1, with TRBD1 as a possible D gene (5 bases). Germline V gives CDR1 SGHDN, CDR2 FVKESK. The CDR3 is 16 amino acids. Trimming left V 0 bases short and J 3 bases short, with 12 bases between. CDR3 in DNA: TGTGCCAGCAGCCAAGATCAAAGGGGCTACTACAATGAGCAGTTCTTC. It yields the protein CASSQDQRGYYNEQFF.

The chain couples TRBV4-1 to TRBJ1-2, with D unresolved. V was cut by 0 bases and J by 1 base, with 9 bases left in between. This CDR3 comprises 15 residues. Germline V gives CDR1 MGHRA, CDR2 YSYEKL. CDR3 amino acids: CASSQDAGYNYGYTF. As DNA, the CDR3 is TGCGCCAGCAGCCAAGATGCGGGGTATAACTATGGCTACACCTTC.